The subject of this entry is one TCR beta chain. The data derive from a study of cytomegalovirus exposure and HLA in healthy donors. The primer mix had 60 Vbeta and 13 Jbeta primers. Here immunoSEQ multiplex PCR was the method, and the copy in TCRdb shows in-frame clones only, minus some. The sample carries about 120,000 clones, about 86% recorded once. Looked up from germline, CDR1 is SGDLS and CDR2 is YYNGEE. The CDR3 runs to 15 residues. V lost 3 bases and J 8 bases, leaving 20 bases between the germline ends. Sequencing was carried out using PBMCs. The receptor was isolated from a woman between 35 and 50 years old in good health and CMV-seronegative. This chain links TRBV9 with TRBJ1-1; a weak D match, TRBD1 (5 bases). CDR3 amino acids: CASSAPREGPLEAFF. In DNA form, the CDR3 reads TGTGCCAGCAGCGCCCCCCGGGAGGGACCTCTCGAAGCTTTCTTT. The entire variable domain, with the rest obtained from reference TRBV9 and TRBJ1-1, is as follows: DSGVTQTPKHLITATGQRVTLRCSPRSGDLSVYWYQQSLDQGLQFLIQYYNGEERAKGNILERFSAQQFPDLHSELNLSSLELGDSALYFCASSAPREGPLEAFFGQGTRLTVV.